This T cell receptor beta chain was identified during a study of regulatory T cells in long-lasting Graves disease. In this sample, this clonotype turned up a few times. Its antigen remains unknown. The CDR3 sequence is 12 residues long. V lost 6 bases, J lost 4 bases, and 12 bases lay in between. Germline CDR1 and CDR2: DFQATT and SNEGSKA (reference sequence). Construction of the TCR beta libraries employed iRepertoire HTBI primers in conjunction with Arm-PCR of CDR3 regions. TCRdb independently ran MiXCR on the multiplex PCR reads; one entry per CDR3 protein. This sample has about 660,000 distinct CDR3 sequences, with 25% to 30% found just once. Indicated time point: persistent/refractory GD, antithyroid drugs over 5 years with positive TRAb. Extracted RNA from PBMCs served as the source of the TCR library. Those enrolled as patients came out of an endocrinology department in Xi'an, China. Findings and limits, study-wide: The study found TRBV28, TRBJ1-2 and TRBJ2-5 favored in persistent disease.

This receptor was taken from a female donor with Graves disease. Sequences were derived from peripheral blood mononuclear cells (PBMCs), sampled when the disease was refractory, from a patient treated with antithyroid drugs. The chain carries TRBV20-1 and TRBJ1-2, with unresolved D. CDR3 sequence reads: CSAKGPGYGYTF. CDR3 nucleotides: TGCAGTGCCAAGGGCCCGGGCTATGGCTACACCTTC.